A single sample is the source of the 31 T cell receptor beta chains below, sequenced in a study of T cells in Graves' hyperthyroidism and ophthalmopathy. TCR beta CDR3 regions were amplified from RNA. TCR CDR3 regions were first amplified by RT-PCR with HTBI primers. Each CDR3 protein gets one entry after TCRdb re-called the multiplex PCR reads with MiXCR. The sample holds about 520,000 distinct CDR3 sequences, less than 25% seen once. Input material: blood. The receptor source for this set is a young man with Graves' hyperthyroidism.

This clonotype has a count of ten or more. The junction departs from germline at one end; a sequencing error may be responsible. V is TRBV6-1 and J is TRBJ2-2; tentative D call: TRBD1 (5 bases). CDR3 size: 13 residues. Germline V gene lookup returns CDR1 MNHNS and CDR2 SASEGT. The CDR3 loop is CAGSDRGGGELFF. The CDR3 DNA sequence: TGTGCCGGCAGTGATAGGGGCGGCGGGGAGCTGTTTTTT.

V and J are TRBV9 and TRBJ2-2, with 9 bases matching TRBD1. V was pared by 4 bases and J by 6 bases, with 10 bases of the junction left unmatched. Germline V gene lookup returns CDR1 SGDLS and CDR2 YYNGEE. The CDR3 runs to 16 residues. The DNA for the CDR3 is TGTGCCAGCAGCCCCCCGCGGACAGGGGCGGCCGGGGAGCTGTTTTTT. This sequence encodes CASSPPRTGAAGELFF.

The sample holds a few counts of this clonotype. The chain uses TRBV3-1 and TRBJ1-1; D may be TRBD1 (6 bases). Deletions cut 2 bases from V and 1 base from J, with 11 bases between. This CDR3 contains 15 residues. The germline CDR1 and CDR2 sequences are LGHDT and YNNKEL (reference sequence). CDR3 nucleotides: TGTGCCAGCAGCCAATCGGGACAAGGGAACACTGAAGCTTTCTTT. Protein product: CASSQSGQGNTEAFF.

This clonotype occurred a few times. The chain is built from TRBV9 and TRBJ1-6, with 9 bases identical to TRBD1. The CDR3 totals 15 residues. V lost 3 bases and J lost 3; bases outside the gene matches: 1. Germline CDR1 SGDLS, CDR2 YYNGEE. The CDR3 loop is CASSGGQGYNSPLHF. The CDR3 DNA sequence: TGTGCCAGCAGCGGGGGACAGGGCTATAATTCACCCCTCCACTTT.

The V gene is TRBV28, the J gene TRBJ1-5, with a possible D match to TRBD1 (6 bases). Germline V CDR1 and CDR2: MDHEN, SYDVKM. Trimming left V 6 bases short and J 6 bases short, with 12 bases between. The CDR3 consists of 13 residues. CDR3 sequence: CASRDGGGQPQHF. CDR3 nucleotide sequence: TGTGCCAGCAGAGACGGAGGGGGTCAGCCCCAGCATTTT.

This clonotype was seen more than once but under ten times. The chain has TRBV11-3 and TRBJ2-7, with D perhaps TRBD2 (6 bases). The CDR3 has 14 amino acids. Germline-derived CDR1 and CDR2 are SGHNT and YENEEA. With 5 bases removed from V and 7 bases from J, the gap between germline ends came to 18 bases. The CDR3 protein is CASSRRGSEGEQYF. CDR3 nucleotides: TGTGCCAGCAGCCGCCGCGGCTCGGAGGGGGAGCAGTACTTC.

This clonotype was counted at least ten times. This chain links TRBV4-1 with TRBJ1-1, with unresolved D. The V and J ends lost 0 bases and 8 bases respectively, with 10 bases between them. This CDR3 is built from 13 residues. Germline V lookup: CDR1 MGHRA, CDR2 YSYEKL. CDR3 region: CASSQDPRTEAFF. In DNA, the CDR3 is TGCGCCAGCAGCCAAGATCCCAGGACCGAAGCTTTCTTT.

J is TRBJ1-5 and V is TRBV4-1; 8 bases are shared with TRBD1. Germline CDR1 and CDR2: MGHRA and YSYEKL. V shed 2 bases, J shed 6 bases, and the junction held 9 bases outside the gene matches. The CDR3 spans 16 residues. CDR3 loop: CASSQPLQTGAQPQHF. The CDR3 nucleotides read TGCGCCAGCAGCCAACCCCTCCAGACAGGGGCTCAGCCCCAGCATTTT.

This clonotype was detected ten times or more. This chain links TRBV3-1 with TRBJ1-5, with no clear D. The CDR3 extends over 12 amino acids. V lost 3 bases to trimming and J lost 9 bases, with 9 bases between them. From germline, CDR1 is LGHDT and CDR2 YNNKEL (reference sequence). The CDR3: CASSHQDGPQHF. CDR3 DNA: TGTGCCAGCAGCCACCAGGATGGGCCCCAGCATTTT.

This clonotype was observed many times. The gene calls are TRBV6-5 and TRBJ1-5; possibly TRBD1 for D (6 bases). Germline CDR1 reads MNHEY; CDR2 reads SVGAGI. The V and J ends lost 5 bases and 6 bases respectively, with 17 bases between them. The CDR3 is made up of 15 amino acids. CDR3 loop: CASSPPGAEAQPQHF. Here the CDR3 DNA reads TGTGCCAGCAGTCCCCCAGGGGCAGAGGCTCAGCCCCAGCATTTT.

The CDR3 region has the DNA TGCGCCAGCAGTCGACTAGCGGGGGTTTTAGAGACCCAGTACTTC. It yields the protein CASSRLAGVLETQYF. The chain couples TRBV4-1 to TRBJ2-5; 12 bases map to TRBD2. The CDR3 has 15 residues. Germline lookup yields CDR1 MGHRA and CDR2 YSYEKL. V lost 6 bases to trimming and J lost 4 bases; unmatched junction nucleotides: 6.

This clonotype was counted at least ten times. J is TRBJ1-1 and V is TRBV13, with D perhaps TRBD1 (5 bases). The CDR3 has 15 amino acids. The germline gives CDR1 PRHDT, CDR2 FYEKMQ (reference sequence). Trimming left V 3 bases short and J 3 bases short, with 14 bases between. The DNA of the CDR3 is TGTGCCAGCAGCTTCCTTGCGGGAGGGGACACTGAAGCTTTCTTT. It translates to CASSFLAGGDTEAFF.

The chain combines TRBV4-2 with TRBJ1-5; D ambiguous. This CDR3 contains 17 residues. Germline V lookup: CDR1 LGHNA, CDR2 YNFKEQ. V was cut by 0 bases and J by 5 bases, with 17 bases left in between. The CDR3, as DNA: TGTGCCAGCAGCCAAGATAGCCAGGCCGGCAGGTATCAGCCCCAGCATTTT. It codes for CASSQDSQAGRYQPQHF.

This clonotype was observed many times. The chain carries TRBV7-2 and TRBJ1-1; D is unclear. CDR1 is SGHTA and CDR2 is FQGNSA in the germline V gene. Trimming left V 7 bases short and J 1 base short, with 13 bases between. The CDR3 loop spans 14 amino acids. The CDR3 coding sequence is TGTGCCAGCACCCTAACAGCGGCGAACACTGAAGCTTTCTTT. Its translation is CASTLTAANTEAFF.

V usage is TRBV20-1 and J usage is TRBJ1-5, with no clear D. Germline-derived CDR1 and CDR2 are DFQATT and SNEGSKA (reference sequence). The CDR3 covers 14 residues. V was pared by 3 bases and J by 2 bases, with 11 bases between. The CDR3 nucleotides are TGCAGTGCTAGGTCTCTCTCGGGCAATCAGCCCCAGCATTTT. Translated, it gives CSARSLSGNQPQHF.

The chain has TRBV11-3 and TRBJ2-7; the D is unclear. V was shortened by 5 bases and J by 3 bases, with 8 bases between the two germline ends. Germline V gene sequence: CDR1 SGHNT, CDR2 YENEEA. This CDR3 has 12 amino acids. Here the CDR3 reads CASSPISYEQYF. The CDR3 coding sequence is TGTGCCAGCAGCCCCATAAGCTACGAGCAGTACTTC.

The chain recombines TRBV27 with TRBJ1-2, with D hard to call. Per germline, CDR1 MNHEY and CDR2 SMNVEV (reference sequence). The V gene lost 0 bases and the J gene lost 4 bases, with 12 bases spanning the gap. This CDR3 region has 15 residues. DNA for the CDR3: TGTGCCAGCAGTTTATCGGGTTTGGCGCGCTATGGCTACACCTTC. This gives the protein CASSLSGLARYGYTF.

This clonotype has ten or more counts. The chain employs TRBV6-5 and TRBJ1-1; unclear D gene. This CDR3 is built from 12 residues. V dropped 4 bases and J dropped 4 bases, with 7 bases sitting between them. From germline, CDR1 is MNHEY and CDR2 SVGAGI. The CDR3 DNA sequence: TGTGCCAGCAGTTCCCGTAGCACTGAAGCTTTCTTT. Encoded protein: CASSSRSTEAFF.

The CDR3 sequence: CASSQEIIRAGANVLTF. The CDR3 DNA is TGTGCCAGCAGCCAAGAGATTATTAGGGCTGGGGCCAACGTCCTGACTTTC. The chain employs TRBV3-1 and TRBJ2-6; D gene unclear. Germline V gene lookup returns CDR1 LGHDT and CDR2 YNNKEL (reference sequence). The length of the CDR3 is 17 residues. V lost 0 bases and J lost 2, with 11 bases in between.

In its sample, this clonotype was seen many times. The V gene is TRBV2, the J gene TRBJ2-7; no definite D call. Germline lookup yields CDR1 SNHLY and CDR2 FYNNEI. Trimming left V 5 bases short and J 0 bases short, with 11 bases between. The CDR3 has 14 residues. The CDR3 loop is CASSPVWPSYEQYF. The CDR3 DNA is TGTGCCAGCAGTCCGGTTTGGCCCTCCTACGAGCAGTACTTC.

This clonotype showed up many times. The V gene is TRBV5-1, the J gene TRBJ2-7; 7 nucleotides agree with TRBD1. This CDR3 is 14 amino acids long. V lost 0 bases to trimming and J lost 5 bases; unmatched junction nucleotides: 5. Germline V gives CDR1 SGHRS, CDR2 YFSETQ. The CDR3 sequence: CASSLGQGFDEQYF. Written as DNA, the CDR3 is TGCGCCAGCAGCTTGGGACAGGGATTCGACGAGCAGTACTTC.

This clonotype was found many times. CDR3 residues: CASSQMLLIAAGDQETQYF. CDR3 DNA sequence: TGTGCCAGCAGCCAAATGCTCCTCATTGCAGCAGGTGACCAAGAGACCCAGTACTTC. This chain uses TRBV2 with TRBJ2-5; D is ambiguous. CDR3 length: 19 residues. The V gene's germline CDR1 is SNHLY and CDR2 FYNNEI. V was trimmed by 6 bases and J by 0 bases, leaving 26 bases between them. Combining the CDR3 with reference TRBV2 and TRBJ2-5 gives the whole variable domain EPEVTQTPSHQVTQMGQEVILRCVPISNHLYFYWYRQILGQKVEFLVSFYNNEISEKSEIFDDQFSVERPDGSNFTLKIRSTKLEDSAMYFCASSQMLLIAAGDQETQYFGPGTRLLVL.

V gene TRBV6-2 or TRBV6-3 combines with J gene TRBJ1-5; unclear D gene. The V and J ends lost 2 bases and 7 bases respectively, with 12 bases between them. The CDR3 has 14 residues. Per the germline V gene, CDR1 is MNHEY and CDR2 is SVGEGT. The CDR3 spells CASSYRVDVQPQHF. CDR3 nucleotide sequence: TGTGCCAGCAGTTACCGAGTGGACGTGCAGCCCCAGCATTTT.

This clonotype was picked up many times. The chain uses TRBV6-5 and TRBJ1-5, with D possibly being TRBD1 (5 bases). Germline V gives CDR1 MNHEY, CDR2 SVGAGI. Trimming took 4 bases from V and 9 from J, leaving 16 bases between them. The CDR3 is 14 amino acids. The CDR3 loop is CASSSPGTGSPQHF. CDR3 DNA: TGTGCCAGCAGTTCGCCCGGGACCGGTTCGCCCCAGCATTTT.

This clonotype was observed at least ten times. The chain combines TRBV6-6 with TRBJ2-7; D uncertain. CDR1 MNHNY and CDR2 SVGAGI come from the germline V gene (reference sequence). The CDR3 loop spans 13 amino acids. Trimming pared 5 bases from V and 3 bases from J, leaving 11 bases between. CDR3 sequence (DNA): TGTGCCAGCAGTCTCAGAGCCGACTACGAGCAGTACTTC. Amino acids: CASSLRADYEQYF.

There are a few counts of this clonotype. The CDR3 spells CAWSPSTGWQPQHF. For the CDR3, the DNA is TGTGCCTGGAGTCCATCGACAGGGTGGCAGCCCCAGCATTTT. The chain couples TRBV30 to TRBJ1-5, with 7 bases identical to TRBD1. The V and J ends lost 2 bases and 7 bases, in that order; junction bases with no gene match: 8. Germline values: CDR1 GTSNPN, CDR2 SVGIG (reference sequence). This CDR3 spans 14 amino acids.

This clonotype was picked up many times. The chain carries TRBV12-3 or TRBV12-4 and TRBJ2-5, with a possible D match to TRBD1 (5 bases). Trimming shortened V by 5 bases and J by 5 bases, and 27 bases separated the two germline ends. The CDR3 loop spans 18 amino acids. Written as DNA, the CDR3 is TGTGCCAGCAGTCCCAACTCTTTGGGCCTGATGAAGGGGGAGACCCAGTACTTC. Translation gives CASSPNSLGLMKGETQYF.

The table lists this clonotype with a count of one. One base away lies a much larger clone, so this may be a sequencing read error. The V gene is TRBV11-1, the J gene TRBJ1-5; the D is unclear. The V gene's germline CDR1 is SGHAT and CDR2 FQDESV (reference sequence). Trimming removed 4 bases at V and 4 bases at J, with 17 bases between. There are 16 residues in the CDR3. CDR3 sequence reads: CASSSALGKGNQPQHF. The CDR3 DNA reads as TGTGCCAGCAGCTCAGCCCTGGGGAAAGGAAATCAGCCCCAGCATTTT. Full variable domain (missing parts from reference TRBV11-1 and TRBJ1-5): EAEVAQSPRYKITEKSQAVAFWCDPISGHATLYWYRQILGQGPELLVQFQDESVVDDSQLPKDRFSAERLKGVDSTLKIQPAELGDSAMYLCASSSALGKGNQPQHFGDGTRLSIL.

This clonotype was recorded many times. The V and J genes are TRBV9 and TRBJ1-1, with D possibly TRBD1 on 5 matching bases. The length of the CDR3 is 18 residues. Trimming stripped 4 bases from V and 1 base from J, with 23 bases between. The germline V gene has CDR1 SGDLS and CDR2 YYNGEE. CDR3 protein: CASSPGPLRDRSNTEAFF. The CDR3 DNA reads as TGTGCCAGCAGCCCAGGCCCTCTAAGGGACCGATCGAACACTGAAGCTTTCTTT. Looking up the rest from reference TRBV9 and TRBJ1-1 gives the full variable domain: DSGVTQTPKHLITATGQRVTLRCSPRSGDLSVYWYQQSLDQGLQFLIQYYNGEERAKGNILERFSAQQFPDLHSELNLSSLELGDSALYFCASSPGPLRDRSNTEAFFGQGTRLTVV.

This clonotype was picked up many times. DNA for the CDR3: TGCGCCAGCAGCCCGGACCCCATCCCTACCCACGAGCAGTACTTC. Its translation is CASSPDPIPTHEQYF. The chain couples TRBV5-1 to TRBJ2-7; D ambiguous. The CDR3 has 15 residues. Germline V gives CDR1 SGHRS, CDR2 YFSETQ. The V and J ends lost 4 bases and 5 bases respectively, with 19 bases between them. The full variable domain, its missing parts supplied by reference TRBV5-1 and TRBJ2-7, is KAGVTQTPRYLIKTRGQQVTLSCSPISGHRSVSWYQQTPGQGLQFLFEYFSETQRNKGNFPGRFSGRQFSNSRSEMNVSTLELGDSALYLCASSPDPIPTHEQYFGPGTRLTVT.

This clonotype was recorded at least ten times. V and J are TRBV6-1 and TRBJ2-7, with a tentative D call TRBD1 (5 bases). V gave up 1 base and J gave up 3 bases, with 19 bases separating them. The V gene's germline CDR1 is MNHNS and CDR2 SASEGT. The CDR3 sequence is 17 residues long. The CDR3 is CASSEGVVVQAVYEQYF. The CDR3 nucleotides are TGTGCCAGCAGTGAAGGGGTGGTGGTACAGGCGGTCTACGAGCAGTACTTC.